The 15 T cell receptor beta chains listed next were all sequenced from one sample in a study of shared clonotypes between healthy human individuals. Clones were read by immunoSEQ multiplex PCR, and TCRdb kept only the in-frame ones, dropping some. The sample has millions of clones; roughly nine tenths are singletons. The sequencing sample was made of naive CD4+ T cells sorted from blood. Stated subset: CD45RA+ positively selected. All receptors come from a man younger than 35 in good health.

The chain employs TRBV2 and TRBJ2-7, with 8 bases that match TRBD1. Trimming at V came to 6 bases and at J to 0 bases, leaving 4 bases not matched to a gene. This CDR3 is built from 14 residues. The germline CDR1 and CDR2 sequences are SNHLY and FYNNEI. The CDR3 DNA sequence: TGTGCCAGCAGGGTACAGGGGGGCTCCTACGAGCAGTACTTC. Its protein is CASRVQGGSYEQYF.

V usage is TRBV6-6 and J usage is TRBJ2-4, with TRBD2 matching 8 bases. This CDR3 is 13 amino acids long. After removal of 4 bases from V and 6 bases from J, the junction contained 2 bases not matched to a gene. Germline V CDR1 and CDR2: MNHNY, SVGAGI (reference sequence). The CDR3, as DNA: TGTGCCAGCAGTTTTCGGGGGGGAAACATTCAGTACTTC. It yields the protein CASSFRGGNIQYF.

This chain links TRBV2 with TRBJ1-2, with D uncertain. This CDR3 region has 16 residues. The germline CDR1 and CDR2 sequences are SNHLY and FYNNEI. V dropped 7 bases and J dropped 0 bases, with 18 bases sitting between them. The CDR3 DNA reads TGTGCCAGCACCCGCAGTGGCGTGATTACTAACTATGGCTACACCTTC. Translation: CASTRSGVITNYGYTF.

This chain uses TRBV7-9 with TRBJ2-7; the D is unclear. CDR3 size: 15 residues. CDR1 and CDR2 from the germline V gene are SEHNR and FQNEAQ (reference sequence). V was cut by 1 base and J by 1 base, with 11 bases left in between. The DNA for the CDR3 is TGTGCCAGCAGCTTAGTTTTGGGCGGTTCCTACGAGCAGTACTTC. Protein: CASSLVLGGSYEQYF.

The V and J genes are TRBV6-5 and TRBJ2-7; D remains ambiguous. With 6 bases removed from V and 3 bases from J, the gap between germline ends came to 12 bases. CDR3 length: 13 amino acids. CDR1 is MNHEY, CDR2 SVGAGI, per germline. The CDR3 spells CASRPAAGYEQYF. The CDR3 DNA reads as TGTGCCAGCAGACCCGCCGCAGGCTACGAGCAGTACTTC.

Concerning this clone: This CDR3 is also generated by other DNA sequences in the sample. V is TRBV7-9 and J is TRBJ2-2; the D gene is possibly TRBD1 (5 bases). Trimming pared 5 bases from V and 2 bases from J, leaving 12 bases between. The CDR3 totals 15 residues. In germline, CDR1 is SEHNR, CDR2 FQNEAQ (reference sequence). CDR3 sequence reads: CASSPTGTNTGELFF. Written as DNA, the CDR3 is TGTGCCAGCAGCCCTACAGGAACCAACACCGGGGAGCTGTTTTTT.

V is TRBV5-5 and J is TRBJ1-1; D is undetermined. The V end was cut by 0 bases, the J end by 4 bases, with 10 bases between. CDR1 and CDR2 from the germline V gene are SGHKS and YYEKEE (reference sequence). The CDR3 loop spans 14 amino acids. CDR3 nucleotide sequence: TGTGCCAGCAGCTTGGGTCCTGTTGTCACTGAAGCTTTCTTT. Amino acid sequence: CASSLGPVVTEAFF.

The CDR3 coding sequence is TGTGCCAGCAGTTCTAGCGGGGGGGCCGGGAATGAGCAGTTCTTC. Encoded protein: CASSSSGGAGNEQFF. The rearrangement links TRBV6-6 to TRBJ2-1; 12 nucleotides agree with TRBD2. The CDR3 loop spans 15 amino acids. J was trimmed by 7 bases and V by 4 bases; bases with no gene match: 5. Germline CDR1 MNHNY, CDR2 SVGAGI (reference sequence).

J is TRBJ1-2 and V is TRBV5-6, with 7 bases identical to TRBD1. The germline V gene encodes CDR1 SGHDT and CDR2 YYEEEE. This CDR3 has 14 amino acids. J gave up 5 bases and V 6 bases, and 10 bases lay outside the gene matches. The CDR3 coding sequence is TGTGCCAGCACCCGACAGGGAGCAAGGTATGGCTACACCTTC. Protein product: CASTRQGARYGYTF.

The V call is TRBV25-1, the J call TRBJ1-4, with TRBD1 matching over 8 bases. Trimming cost V 3 bases and J 7 bases; bases outside gene matches: 4. This CDR3 is built from 14 residues. CDR1 and CDR2 from the germline V gene are MGHDK and SYGVNS. This chain's CDR3 is CASSDARGREKLFF. Written as DNA, the CDR3 is TGTGCCAGCAGTGACGCCAGGGGGCGTGAAAAACTGTTTTTT.

Note on this clone: The sample carries other DNA sequences with the same CDR3. The chain has TRBV11-2 and TRBJ1-1, with TRBD1 as a possible D gene (5 bases). Germline loops: CDR1 SGHAT, CDR2 FQNNGV. This CDR3 region has 14 residues. V dropped 3 bases and J dropped 5 bases, with 13 bases sitting between them. The CDR3 protein is CASSFGQGNTEAFF. The CDR3 DNA sequence: TGTGCCAGCAGCTTTGGGCAGGGAAATACTGAAGCTTTCTTT.

The chain couples TRBV6-5 to TRBJ1-1; D unresolved. This CDR3 region has 10 residues. Per germline, CDR1 MNHEY and CDR2 SVGAGI. V was trimmed by 8 bases and J by 9 bases, leaving 10 bases between them. The CDR3 spells CASGQTKAFF. CDR3 coding DNA: TGTGCCAGCGGGCAAACCAAAGCTTTCTTT.

The V gene is TRBV19, the J gene TRBJ1-5; D unresolved. The CDR3 loop spans 15 amino acids. Germline CDR1 reads LNHDA; CDR2 reads SQIVND (reference sequence). The V end was cut by 3 bases, the J end by 0 bases, with 9 bases between. The DNA of the CDR3 is TGTGCCAGTAGTATTAACTCCGTTAGCAATCAGCCCCAGCATTTT. As protein: CASSINSVSNQPQHF.

The rearrangement joins TRBV7-2 to TRBJ2-2; perhaps TRBD1 as D (5 bases). The CDR3 contains 15 residues. Between the trimmed V and J ends, which lost 7 bases and 2 bases, there was a span of 14 bases. Germline V gene lookup returns CDR1 SGHTA and CDR2 FQGNSA. The CDR3 region has the DNA TGTGCCAGCACCAAACAGACAGTAAACACCGGGGAGCTGTTTTTT. Translation gives CASTKQTVNTGELFF.

The CDR3 bases are TGTGCCAGCAGGCCTAATACCTACGAGCAGTACTTC. It encodes CASRPNTYEQYF. The rearrangement links TRBV27 to TRBJ2-7; D unclear. CDR3 length: 12 amino acids. Deletions cut 6 bases from V and 2 bases from J, with 8 bases between. Germline loops: CDR1 MNHEY, CDR2 SMNVEV (reference sequence).